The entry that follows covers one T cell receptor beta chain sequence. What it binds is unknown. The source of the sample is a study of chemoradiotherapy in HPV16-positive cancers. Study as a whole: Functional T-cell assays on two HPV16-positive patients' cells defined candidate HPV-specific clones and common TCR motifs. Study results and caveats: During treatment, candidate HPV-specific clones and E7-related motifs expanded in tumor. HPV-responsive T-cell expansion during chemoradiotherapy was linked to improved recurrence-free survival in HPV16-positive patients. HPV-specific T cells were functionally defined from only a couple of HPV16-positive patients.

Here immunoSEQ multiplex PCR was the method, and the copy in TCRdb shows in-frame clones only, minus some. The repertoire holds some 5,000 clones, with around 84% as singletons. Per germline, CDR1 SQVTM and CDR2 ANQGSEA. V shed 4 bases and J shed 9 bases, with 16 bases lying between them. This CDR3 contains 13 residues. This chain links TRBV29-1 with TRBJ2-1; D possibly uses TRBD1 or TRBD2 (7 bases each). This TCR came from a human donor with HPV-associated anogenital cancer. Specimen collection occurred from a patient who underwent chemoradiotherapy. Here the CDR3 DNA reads TGCAGCGTTGCCGGAGGGGGCGGGGGTGAGCAGTTCTTC. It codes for CSVAGGGGGEQFF.